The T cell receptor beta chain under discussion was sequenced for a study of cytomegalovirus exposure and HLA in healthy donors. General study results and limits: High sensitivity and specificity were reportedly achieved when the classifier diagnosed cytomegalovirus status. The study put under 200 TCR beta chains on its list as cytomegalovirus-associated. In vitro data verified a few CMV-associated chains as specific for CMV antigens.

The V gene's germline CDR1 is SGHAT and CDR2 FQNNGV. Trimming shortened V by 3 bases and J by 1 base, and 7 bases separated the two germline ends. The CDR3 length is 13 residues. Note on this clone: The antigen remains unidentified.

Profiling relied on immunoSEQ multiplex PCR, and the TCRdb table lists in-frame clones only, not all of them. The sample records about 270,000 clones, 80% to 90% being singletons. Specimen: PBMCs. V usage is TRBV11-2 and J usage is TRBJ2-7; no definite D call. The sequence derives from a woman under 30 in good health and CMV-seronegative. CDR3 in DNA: TGTGCCAGCAGCTTCTCGGGTTCCTACGAGCAGTACTTC. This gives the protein CASSFSGSYEQYF.